This T cell receptor beta chain was observed in a study of regulatory T cells in long-lasting Graves disease. In the case of this clonotype: Its specificity is not known.

Points from the study as a whole: Whereas new patients shared 966 public clonotypes, persistent patients shared more, at 2,500 to 3,500. Patients with persistent Graves' had lower TCR diversity than newly diagnosed patients.

Arm-PCR of CDR3 regions and iRepertoire HTBI primers were used to build TCR beta libraries. TCRdb itself ran the multiplex PCR reads through MiXCR, one entry per CDR3 protein. The sample yields around 400,000 distinct CDR3 sequences, around 16% seen once. Described time point: newly diagnosed GD, antithyroid drugs for less than 3 months. Isolated PBMC RNA provided the starting material for the TCR library. An endocrinology department in Xi'an, China, recruited the patients. These data also featured in a second study, about T cells in Graves' hyperthyroidism and ophthalmopathy.

The clonotype comes from a woman aged 40 to 50 with Graves disease. The sequencing used peripheral blood mononuclear cells (PBMCs), collected at new diagnosis, from a patient treated with antithyroid drugs.

CDR3 nucleotides: TGTGCCAGTAGGGGGACAGGGAGCTACACCGGGGAGCTGTTTTTT. Its protein product is CASRGTGSYTGELFF. The chain recombines TRBV19 with TRBJ2-2, with 9 positions matching TRBD1. This CDR3 has 15 amino acids. V trimming: 6 bases; J trimming: 3 bases; junction bases outside the gene matches: 5. Germline values: CDR1 LNHDA, CDR2 SQIVND (reference sequence).